Below, 14 T cell receptor beta chains from the same sample are listed, as sequenced in a study of T cells in Graves' hyperthyroidism and ophthalmopathy. Amplified regions were TCR beta CDR3 sequences from RNA transcripts. An initial round of RT-PCR targeting the TCR CDR3 relied on the HTBI primer set. TCRdb processed the multiplex PCR reads anew with MiXCR; each CDR3 protein has one entry. The sample has approximately 740,000 distinct CDR3 sequences; less than 15% are singletons. Material: blood. The receptors originated from a young woman with Graves' hyperthyroidism.

This clonotype was seen repeatedly, ten times or more. The genes are TRBV28 and TRBJ2-7, with D uncertain. Looked up from germline, CDR1 is MDHEN and CDR2 is SYDVKM. V dropped 2 bases and J dropped 0 bases, with 5 bases sitting between them. The CDR3 covers 13 residues. CDR3 region: CASSLPPSYEQYF. CDR3 bases: TGTGCCAGCAGTTTACCCCCCTCCTACGAGCAGTACTTC.

This clonotype was counted ten times or more. V gene TRBV7-9 combines with J gene TRBJ1-6, with D hard to call. Trimming left V 2 bases short and J 11 bases short, with 16 bases between. This CDR3 has 15 residues. Germline lookup yields CDR1 SEHNR and CDR2 FQNEAQ (reference sequence). CDR3 amino acids: CASSLWSRSPPPLHF. In DNA, the CDR3 is TGTGCCAGCAGCTTATGGTCGAGGTCCCCTCCACCCCTCCACTTT.

This clonotype was seen ten or more times. The CDR3 nucleotides are TGTGCCACCAGTGATTTGACCGGACGCCACCAAGAGACCCAGTACTTC. It translates to CATSDLTGRHQETQYF. The chain joins TRBV24-1 to TRBJ2-5; D is unclear. V shed 0 bases and J shed 0 bases, with 10 bases lying between them. This CDR3 spans 16 amino acids. Germline V gene lookup returns CDR1 KGHDR and CDR2 SFDVKD.

The gene calls are TRBV11-3 and TRBJ2-6; 10 bases agree with TRBD1. With V trimmed by 6 bases and J by 0 bases, 8 bases remained unmatched. CDR1 is SGHNT and CDR2 is YENEEA in the germline V gene. The CDR3 consists of 18 residues. CDR3 loop: CASREGTGAASGANVLTF. CDR3 bases: TGTGCCAGCAGGGAGGGGACAGGGGCTGCCTCTGGGGCCAACGTCCTGACTTTC.

The V and J genes are TRBV7-2 and TRBJ2-1; a weak D match, TRBD2 (6 bases). Germline V gene sequence: CDR1 SGHTA, CDR2 FQGNSA. The CDR3 sequence is 16 residues long. Trimming cost V 2 bases and J 9 bases, with 20 bases left between them. CDR3 sequence (DNA): TGTGCCAGCAGCTTATCGGGAGTCTCCCCCCGCGGTGAGCAGTTCTTC. It translates to CASSLSGVSPRGEQFF.

This clonotype came up a few times. This could be a read error, since a much larger clone is one nucleotide away. This chain connects TRBV3-1 to TRBJ1-3; a possible D gene is TRBD1 (6 bases). The V end lost 0 bases, the J end lost 8 bases, and 20 bases lay between the germline ends. Germline assignment: CDR1 LGHDT and CDR2 YNNKEL (reference sequence). The CDR3 consists of 17 residues. The CDR3: CASSQDSLDSLRDTIYF. In DNA form, the CDR3 reads TGTGCCAGCAGCCAAGATAGTTTGGACAGCCTCAGAGACACCATATATTTT.

The table lists this clonotype with many counts. The rearrangement uses TRBV7-2 and TRBJ2-7; no reliable D call. The CDR3 has 13 residues. The germline V and J ends were trimmed by 2 bases and 2 bases, with 7 bases remaining between them. Germline V CDR1 and CDR2: SGHTA, FQGNSA. CDR3: CASSLNWAYEQYF. Here the CDR3 DNA reads TGTGCCAGCAGCTTAAATTGGGCCTACGAGCAGTACTTC.

The rearrangement links TRBV29-1 to TRBJ2-7; 7 positions match TRBD1. CDR1 and CDR2 (germline): SQVTM, ANQGSEA. The CDR3 loop spans 14 amino acids. The junction had 8 bases not matched to a gene; V was cut back by 5 bases and J by 1 base. As DNA, the CDR3 is TGCAGCGTTCCCAAAGGGGACAGTTCCTACGAGCAGTACTTC. It yields the protein CSVPKGDSSYEQYF.

Ten or more counts support this clonotype. The rearrangement links TRBV20-1 to TRBJ2-4; D remains ambiguous. Germline CDR1 is DFQATT and CDR2 is SNEGSKA (reference sequence). V was trimmed by 6 bases and J by 0 bases, leaving 12 bases between them. The CDR3 spans 14 residues. The DNA for the CDR3 is TGCAGTGCAAACACCAATTTAGCCAAAAACATTCAGTACTTC. Its translation: CSANTNLAKNIQYF.

This clonotype was seen repeatedly, ten times or more. The gene calls are TRBV11-2 and TRBJ2-3; 8 bases fit TRBD2. Germline trimming cut 6 bases from V and 2 bases from J; bases unmatched to any gene: 4. The CDR3 consists of 14 residues. Germline V CDR1 and CDR2: SGHAT, FQNNGV. Here the CDR3 reads CASRPGGLTDTQYF. The CDR3 nucleotides read TGTGCCAGCAGGCCGGGGGGGCTCACAGATACGCAGTATTTT. The complete variable domain, with remaining parts taken from reference TRBV11-2 and TRBJ2-3, reads EAGVAQSPRYKIIEKRQSVAFWCNPISGHATLYWYQQILGQGPKLLIQFQNNGVVDDSQLPKDRFSAERLKGVDSTLKIQPAKLEDSAVYLCASRPGGLTDTQYFGPGTRLTVL.

This clonotype was picked up a small number of times. The gene calls are TRBV6-5 and TRBJ1-5; D gene uncertain. Between the trimmed V and J ends, which lost 2 bases and 4 bases, there was a span of 9 bases. This CDR3 has 14 residues. Germline loops: CDR1 MNHEY, CDR2 SVGAGI. The CDR3 nucleotides read TGTGCCAGCAGTTACAGAGAAAGAAATCAGCCCCAGCATTTT. Translating gives CASSYRERNQPQHF.

This clonotype was found many times. The CDR3, as DNA: TGTGCCAGCAGCTTAAAGACCCTCTCAGCATCAGGGGGTGCCTACGAGCAGTACTTC. This translates into CASSLKTLSASGGAYEQYF. The genes are TRBV11-2 and TRBJ2-7, with TRBD1 identical over 7 bases. Germline V gene lookup returns CDR1 SGHAT and CDR2 FQNNGV. The CDR3 runs to 19 residues. With V trimmed by 2 bases and J by 2 bases, 18 bases remained unmatched. Together with reference TRBV11-2 and TRBJ2-7, the CDR3 gives the full variable domain: EAGVAQSPRYKIIEKRQSVAFWCNPISGHATLYWYQQILGQGPKLLIQFQNNGVVDDSQLPKDRFSAERLKGVDSTLKIQPAKLEDSAVYLCASSLKTLSASGGAYEQYFGPGTRLTVT.

This clonotype was found many times. The rearrangement uses TRBV7-3 and TRBJ1-1, with 7 bases lining up with TRBD1. The CDR3 runs to 13 residues. J was trimmed by 3 bases and V by 6 bases; bases with no gene match: 4. CDR1 is SGHTA, CDR2 FQGTGA, per germline. CDR3 sequence reads: CASSGTDYTEAFF. CDR3 nucleotides: TGTGCCAGCAGTGGGACAGACTACACTGAAGCTTTCTTT.

This clonotype has a handful of counts. V gene TRBV24-1 combines with J gene TRBJ1-5; maybe TRBD1 (5 bases). The CDR3 has 14 amino acids. V was clipped by 4 bases and J by 9 bases, with 15 bases between them. Germline V lookup: CDR1 KGHDR, CDR2 SFDVKD. CDR3: CATSDSGGSGPQHF. The DNA of the CDR3 is TGTGCCACCAGTGACAGTGGGGGTTCTGGGCCCCAGCATTTT.